The 26 T cell receptor beta chains given below trace back to one sample, sequenced in a study of T cells expressing NK-cell markers (dated by TCRdb to about 2020). Receptor libraries were prepared by 5' RACE. Sequencing was performed on an Illumina HiSeq 2000. TCRdb reprocessed the reads and assigns one entry to each CDR3 protein sequence, leaving out DNA. The sample table on file contains 500,000 to 700,000 distinct CDR3 sequences. The ten largest clones capture 3% to 4.5% of the sample. Sequencing was done on a sample of blood T cells: a sorted CD56 or NKG2C T cell subset, CD4+ or CD8+ T cells, or bulk PBMC T cells (not recorded which). Every receptor here comes from a young man in good health. Donor details come from another sample of the same person, matched by shared clones.

The chain recombines TRBV6-1 with TRBJ2-5; TCRdb reports TRBD2, a call that lacks DNA to check it against. CDR3 size: 13 residues. The germline gives CDR1 MNHNS, CDR2 SASEGT. The CDR3 region is CASSPTTKETQYF.

This rearrangement joins TRBV6-5 to TRBJ2-7. Germline-derived CDR1 and CDR2 are MNHEY and SVGAGI. CDR3 length equals 16 residues. The CDR3 spells CASNKAESRFVYEQYF.

The rearrangement uses TRBV5-5 and TRBJ2-5. Per germline, CDR1 SGHKS and CDR2 YYEKEE (reference sequence). The CDR3 sequence is 12 residues long. CDR3 region: CASTKLSETQYF.

The chain recombines TRBV7-2 with TRBJ2-5; with no DNA, the TCRdb D assignment of TRBD1 cannot be verified. This CDR3 has 15 residues. Per germline, CDR1 SGHTA and CDR2 FQGNSA. The CDR3 reads CASSRDPGGQETQYF.

V is TRBV24-1 and J is TRBJ2-1; the D call from TCRdb, TRBD2, cannot be confirmed without DNA. The germline V gene has CDR1 KGHDR and CDR2 SFDVKD. The CDR3 loop spans 19 amino acids. CDR3 in amino acids: CATSTRLAGGPSSYNEQFF.

The chain recombines TRBV4-2 with TRBJ2-2. The CDR3 extends over 17 amino acids. Germline V gives CDR1 LGHNA, CDR2 YNFKEQ. The CDR3 is CASSQASGGPNTGELFF.

The J gene is TRBJ1-3, the V gene TRBV5-6. Germline V gives CDR1 SGHDT, CDR2 YYEEEE. The length of the CDR3 is 14 residues. The CDR3 here is CASSSTVSGNTIYF.

The gene calls are TRBV4-2 and TRBJ2-1; TCRdb indicates TRBD1, and absent DNA this call remains unverified. Germline CDR1 LGHNA, CDR2 YNFKEQ. The CDR3 has 18 residues. Here the CDR3 reads CASSQDRAGAHPDNEQFF.

The chain carries TRBV29-1 and TRBJ1-4; without DNA, the TCRdb call of TRBD1 cannot be checked. The CDR3 extends over 14 amino acids. In germline, CDR1 is SQVTM, CDR2 ANQGSEA. This CDR3 is CSVATGLSNEKLFF.

This chain uses TRBV7-2 with TRBJ2-7; TCRdb calls TRBD2, which cannot be checked without DNA. Germline V lookup: CDR1 SGHTA, CDR2 FQGNSA. This CDR3 has 16 amino acids. The CDR3 spells CASSFASGRAEYEQYF.

The chain has TRBV28 and TRBJ2-5; the TCRdb call, TRBD2, lacks DNA for checking. This CDR3 has 15 residues. Germline V lookup: CDR1 MDHEN, CDR2 SYDVKM. The CDR3 region is CASASGRVFGETQYF.

This chain links TRBV28 with TRBJ1-4; TCRdb returns TRBD1, unconfirmable since there is no DNA. This CDR3 contains 17 residues. Per the germline V gene, CDR1 is MDHEN and CDR2 is SYDVKM. The CDR3 reads CASSQRDRAKRSEKLFF.

The chain has TRBV5-4 and TRBJ2-1; TCRdb proposes TRBD1, but this gene call is untestable without DNA. Germline V gene sequence: CDR1 SGHNT, CDR2 YYREEE (reference sequence). CDR3 length equals 15 residues. The CDR3 sequence is CASSAGTSSYNEQFF. Drawing the rest from reference TRBV5-4 and TRBJ2-1, the complete variable domain is ETGVTQSPTHLIKTRGQQVTLRCSSQSGHNTVSWYQQALGQGPQFIFQYYREEENGRGNFPPRFSGLQFPNYSSELNVNALELDDSALYLCASSAGTSSYNEQFFGPGTRLTVL.

The gene calls are TRBV6-5 and TRBJ2-7; without DNA, the TCRdb call of TRBD1 cannot be checked. CDR1 is MNHEY and CDR2 is SVGAGI in the germline V gene. The CDR3 is made up of 14 amino acids. The CDR3: CASRIGGQGSEQYF.

The rearrangement links TRBV20-1 to TRBJ2-5; no DNA is available, so the TRBD1 call from TCRdb remains unchecked. The CDR3 is 15 residues long. Per the germline V gene, CDR1 is DFQATT and CDR2 is SNEGSKA (reference sequence). The chain's CDR3 is CSARALDRAAETQYF.

V and J are TRBV10-2 and TRBJ2-3; the D call of TRBD2 rests on TCRdb alone, since no DNA is present to check it. This CDR3 contains 14 residues. Germline V CDR1 and CDR2: WSHSY, SAAADI. The CDR3 spells CASSGTSGRDTQYF.

The rearrangement uses TRBV12-3 or TRBV12-4 and TRBJ2-1. This CDR3 comprises 13 residues. The CDR3 sequence is CASSSTGRNEQFF.

The V gene is TRBV4-3, the J gene TRBJ2-4; TCRdb's D call of TRBD2 is untestable without DNA. Germline V CDR1 and CDR2: LGHNA, YSLEER. The CDR3 covers 15 residues. Here the CDR3 reads CASSQEAGTKNIQYF.

The chain couples TRBV7-9 to TRBJ2-3; TCRdb indicates TRBD1, and absent DNA this call remains unverified. In germline, CDR1 is SEHNR, CDR2 FQNEAQ (reference sequence). There are 18 residues in the CDR3. The CDR3 reads CASSLGPIGLASTDTQYF. The full variable domain, completed using reference TRBV7-9 and TRBJ2-3, is DTGVSQNPRHKITKRGQNVTFRCDPISEHNRLYWYRQTLGQGPEFLTYFQNEAQLEKSRLLSDRFSAERPKGSFSTLEIQRTEQGDSAMYLCASSLGPIGLASTDTQYFGPGTRLTVL.

This sequence joins TRBV5-1 and TRBJ2-3; TCRdb picks TRBD2, but there is no DNA to check that call. CDR1 is SGHRS, CDR2 YFSETQ, per germline. The CDR3 extends over 16 amino acids. CDR3 protein: CASSSTSGSYTDTQYF.

The chain uses TRBV7-2 and TRBJ1-1; there is no DNA to check the TCRdb D call of TRBD1. CDR1 is SGHTA, CDR2 FQGNSA, per germline. CDR3 length: 18 amino acids. The chain's CDR3 is CASSLLIAPGPQATEAFF.

The rearrangement joins TRBV12-3 or TRBV12-4 to TRBJ2-1; the D call from TCRdb, TRBD2, cannot be confirmed without DNA. The CDR3 is 15 amino acids. The CDR3 here is CASSLALRESGEQFF.

This rearrangement joins TRBV20-1 to TRBJ2-3; TCRdb calls TRBD2, which cannot be checked without DNA. Germline CDR1 and CDR2: DFQATT and SNEGSKA (reference sequence). The CDR3 is 14 residues long. The CDR3 sequence is CSALGLPKTDTQYF.

This chain links TRBV6-5 with TRBJ2-7. The CDR3 runs 12 residues. CDR1 is MNHEY, CDR2 SVGAGI, per germline. CDR3 amino acids: CASSYSPSEQYF.

The chain couples TRBV6-5 to TRBJ1-2; TCRdb indicates TRBD1, and absent DNA this call remains unverified. Per germline, CDR1 MNHEY and CDR2 SVGAGI. This CDR3 spans 13 amino acids. The CDR3 here is CASSYEGRGGYTF.

The chain has TRBV7-2 and TRBJ2-5; as DNA is missing, the TRBD2 call by TCRdb cannot be tested. Per the germline V gene, CDR1 is SGHTA and CDR2 is FQGNSA. The CDR3 extends over 17 amino acids. The CDR3 region is CASSLVGTSGRVETQYF.